Listed below are T cell receptor beta chains from one sample, sequenced in a study of PD-1 blockade in classical Hodgkin lymphoma. Clones were sequenced by immunoSEQ multiplex PCR, and TCRdb holds only the in-frame ones, with some missing. Of roughly 14,000 clones detected, more than 70% appear once; the ten largest clones hold roughly 4.4%. The sample was peripheral blood mononuclear cells (PBMCs), taken at baseline. These TCRs come from a human donor with classical Hodgkin lymphoma. The CDR3 runs from the conserved cysteine through the conserved F or W. D genes are given only for firm matches. Some rows have no size entry. The others give once, few or many, or a class for an expanded clone.

15	.	TRBD2	TRBV7-9	TRBJ2-2	CASSLLAANTGELFF	TGTGCCAGCAGCTTACTAGCGGCGAACACCGGGGAGCTGTTTTTT
12	.	TRBD2	TRBV11-3	TRBJ2-2	CGGEGNTGELFF	TGTGGAGGGGAGGGGAACACCGGGGAGCTGTTTTTT
11	.	TRBD2	TRBV19	TRBJ2-1	CASRASGEQFF	TGTGCCAGTAGGGCTAGCGGTGAGCAGTTCTTC
13	.	.	TRBV12-5	TRBJ1-5	CASKGHFNQPQHF	TGTGCTAGTAAGGGCCACTTCAATCAGCCCCAGCATTTT
13	.	TRBD2	TRBV5-6	TRBJ2-7	CASSLGGGDEQYF	TGTGCCAGCAGCTTGGGGGGAGGGGACGAGCAGTACTTC
17	.	.	TRBV7-2	TRBJ1-2	CASSLEGEGVRVVGYTF	TGTGCCAGCAGCTTAGAAGGGGAGGGGGTCAGGGTGGTTGGCTACACCTTC
15	few	.	TRBV30	TRBJ2-7	CACSLEGGPTYEQYF	TGTGCCTGCTCCCTTGAGGGGGGGCCAACCTACGAGCAGTACTTC
15	.	.	TRBV6-6	TRBJ2-7	CASSHRQVSSYEQYF	TGTGCCAGCAGTCACCGACAGGTGAGCTCCTACGAGCAGTACTTC
16	.	TRBD2	TRBV7-9	TRBJ2-4	CATDLKIGTIGNIQYF	TGTGCCACCGACCTAAAAATTGGGACTATCGGAAACATTCAGTACTTC
18	.	TRBD2	TRBV28	TRBJ2-3	CASSLIAGGPFSTDTQYF	TGTGCCAGCAGTTTAATAGCGGGAGGGCCGTTTTCCACAGATACGCAGTATTTT
16	.	TRBD2	TRBV10-2	TRBJ2-2	CASRLAGAPGTGELFF	TGCGCCAGTCGACTAGCGGGGGCGCCGGGGACCGGGGAGCTGTTTTTT
13	.	TRBD2	TRBV29-1	TRBJ2-7	CSVVLAGASEQYF	TGCAGCGTTGTTTTGGCGGGAGCTAGCGAGCAGTACTTC
15	.	TRBD1	TRBV7-9	TRBJ1-6	CASSPLQGASSPLHF	TGTGCCAGCAGCCCGTTACAGGGGGCAAGCTCACCCCTCCACTTT
16	.	.	TRBV30	TRBJ2-7	CARSRILGGMPYEQYF	TGTGCCCGGAGTAGAATATTGGGGGGAATGCCCTACGAGCAGTACTTC
11	once	.	TRBV27	TRBJ2-3	CASMLTDTQYF	TGTGCCAGCATGTTAACAGATACGCAGTATTTT
15	.	.	TRBV11-3	TRBJ1-2	CASSSYRVLNYGYTF	TGTGCCAGCAGCTCATACAGGGTGCTTAACTATGGCTACACCTTC
14	.	.	TRBV2	TRBJ1-6	CASSRGPPGSPLHF	TGTGCCAGCAGCCGGGGACCTCCGGGATCACCCCTCCACTTT
15	.	.	TRBV7-8	TRBJ1-1	CASSVQGQLNTEAFF	TGTGCCAGCAGTGTTCAAGGACAACTAAACACTGAAGCTTTCTTT